The 29 T cell receptor beta chains presented below share a single source sample, sequenced in a study of T cell responses to AZD1222 COVID-19 vaccine. Sequencing used immunoSEQ multiplex PCR; TCRdb keeps in-frame clones, though not all of them. The sample contains roughly 130,000 clones, around 90% of which appear only once. Sequenced material: peripheral blood, taken on day 0 of AZD1222 vaccination. These receptors were collected from an adult in good health.

This clone showed up just once. The chain employs TRBV5-1 and TRBJ2-7; 8 bases map to TRBD1. Germline V gene lookup returns CDR1 SGHRS and CDR2 YFSETQ. The CDR3 runs to 14 residues. V shed 4 bases, J shed 3 bases, and the junction held 6 bases outside the gene matches. The CDR3 DNA reads as TGCGCCAGCAGCCGTGGACAGGGTTACTACGAGCAGTACTTC. Its translation is CASSRGQGYYEQYF.

This clone came up a few times. J is TRBJ2-1 and V is TRBV5-5, with 8 bases lining up with TRBD2. Germline V CDR1 and CDR2: SGHKS, YYEKEE (reference sequence). CDR3 size: 15 residues. J was trimmed by 6 bases and V by 4 bases; bases with no gene match: 9. The CDR3 is CASSLTGTRGNEQFF. The CDR3, as DNA: TGTGCCAGCAGCCTAACCGGGACTAGGGGCAATGAGCAGTTCTTC. Looking up the rest from reference TRBV5-5 and TRBJ2-1 gives the full variable domain: DAGVTQSPTHLIKTRGQQVTLRCSPISGHKSVSWYQQVLGQGPQFIFQYYEKEERGRGNFPDRFSARQFPNYSSELNVNALLLGDSALYLCASSLTGTRGNEQFFGPGTRLTVL.

V and J are TRBV5-7 and TRBJ1-5; unclear D gene. TRBV5-7 is placed among ORFs of uncertain function. The V end was cut by 0 bases, the J end by 7 bases, with 5 bases between. The CDR3 is 12 amino acids. The CDR3 is CASSLGEQPQHF. In nucleotides, the CDR3 is TGTGCCAGCAGCTTGGGTGAGCAGCCCCAGCATTTT.

The rearrangement uses TRBV6-5 and TRBJ1-2; 8 bases line up with TRBD1. Germline CDR1 and CDR2: MNHEY and SVGAGI. V was pared by 6 bases and J by 4 bases, with 7 bases of the junction left unmatched. The CDR3 has 14 amino acids. The CDR3 protein is CASSRTGTTYGYTF. The CDR3 DNA reads as TGTGCCAGCAGCCGGACAGGGACTACCTATGGCTACACCTTC.

The V call is TRBV21-1, the J call TRBJ1-1. TRBV21-1 is deemed a pseudogene. This CDR3 is built from 14 residues. The CDR3 sequence: CASSKAKMNTEAFF. CDR3 nucleotides: TGTGCCAGCAGCAAAGCAAAAATGAACACTGAAGCTTTCTTT.

This clone came up once. The chain couples TRBV15 to TRBJ2-5, with D possibly matching TRBD2 (5 bases). CDR3 length: 12 residues. V shed 6 bases and J shed 2 bases, with 7 bases lying between them. Germline V CDR1 and CDR2: LNHNV, YYDKDF (reference sequence). CDR3 region: CATRSGQETQYF. The CDR3 DNA sequence: TGTGCCACCAGATCGGGGCAAGAGACCCAGTACTTC.

This clone was counted a single time. The chain has TRBV19 and TRBJ1-1; D ambiguous. Germline assignment: CDR1 LNHDA and CDR2 SQIVND (reference sequence). The CDR3 runs 16 residues. Deletions cut 3 bases from V and 1 base from J, with 15 bases between. The CDR3, as DNA: TGTGCCAGTAGTATCACTAGGGTCAAGGAGAACACTGAAGCTTTCTTT. Encoded protein: CASSITRVKENTEAFF.

The rearrangement links TRBV12-3 or TRBV12-4 to TRBJ2-7, with D uncertain. V was pared by 3 bases and J by 0 bases, with 6 bases between. This CDR3 comprises 13 residues. The CDR3 region has the DNA TGTGCCAGCAGTTTCGGGCCCTCCTACGAGCAGTACTTC. As protein: CASSFGPSYEQYF.

The chain combines TRBV11-3 with TRBJ1-1; possibly TRBD1 for D (6 bases). Trimming removed 1 base from V and 4 bases from J, with 13 bases in between. The CDR3 totals 15 residues. CDR1 is SGHNT, CDR2 YENEEA, per germline. The DNA of the CDR3 is TGTGCCAGCAGCTTAGTCAGCAGGGGCGCCACTGAAGCTTTCTTT. Translating it yields CASSLVSRGATEAFF.

The rearrangement uses TRBV4-3 and TRBJ1-6; D uncertain. CDR1 and CDR2 from the germline V gene are LGHNA and YSLEER. The CDR3 runs 17 residues. V was shortened by 1 base and J by 0 bases, with 10 bases between the two germline ends. The CDR3 loop reads CASSQGLVLSYNSPLHF. The DNA of the CDR3 is TGCGCCAGCAGCCAAGGTTTGGTACTCTCCTATAATTCACCCCTCCACTTT.

This clone has a handful of counts. The chain carries TRBV2 and TRBJ1-3, with a possible D match to TRBD1 (5 bases). The V end was cut by 8 bases, the J end by 1 base, with 12 bases between. This CDR3 is 14 amino acids long. Germline CDR1 reads SNHLY; CDR2 reads FYNNEI. CDR3 coding DNA: TGTGCCAGCGCGCCCAGGGTATCTGGAAACACCATATATTTT. This translates into CASAPRVSGNTIYF.

The gene calls are TRBV3-1 (or the pseudogene TRBV3-2) and TRBJ1-1; 8 bases are shared with TRBD1. The length of the CDR3 is 16 residues. Germline-derived CDR1 and CDR2 are LGHDT and YNNKEL (reference sequence). V lost 1 base to trimming and J lost 4 bases; unmatched junction nucleotides: 8. This chain's CDR3 is CASSQASGGAGTEAFF. CDR3 DNA: TGTGCCAGCAGCCAAGCGTCAGGGGGCGCGGGCACTGAAGCTTTCTTT.

This chain uses TRBV2 with TRBJ1-1; D perhaps matches TRBD1 (5 bases). The germline V and J ends were trimmed by 5 bases and 6 bases, with 16 bases remaining between them. The CDR3 runs 14 residues. In germline, CDR1 is SNHLY, CDR2 FYNNEI. Here the CDR3 reads CASSPRVSAAEAFF. In DNA form, the CDR3 reads TGTGCCAGCAGTCCCAGGGTTTCGGCGGCTGAAGCTTTCTTT.

The chain links TRBV29-1 to TRBJ1-2; D call uncertain. V lost 6 bases and J lost 3, with 14 bases in between. Germline V gene data show CDR1 as SQVTM and CDR2 as ANQGSEA. The CDR3 length is 13 residues. The CDR3 DNA reads as TGCAGCGTCCCCCGGGTGCTCGACTATGGCTACACCTTC. It encodes CSVPRVLDYGYTF.

A few counts support this clone. The CDR3 DNA reads as TGTGCCAGCAGCTTAACGCCTAGCGGGAGGTACGAGCAGTACTTC. Its protein product is CASSLTPSGRYEQYF. The chain is built from TRBV7-3 and TRBJ2-7; 11 positions match TRBD2. The CDR3 length is 15 residues. Per the germline V gene, CDR1 is SGHTA and CDR2 is FQGTGA. Trimming cost V 0 bases and J 4 bases; bases outside gene matches: 2.

The chain combines TRBV19 with TRBJ2-2; D is ambiguous. V was trimmed by 4 bases and J by 0 bases, leaving 6 bases between them. Germline V lookup: CDR1 LNHDA, CDR2 SQIVND (reference sequence). The CDR3 is 14 amino acids. In DNA, the CDR3 is TGTGCCAGTAGTACCGCCGCGAACACCGGGGAGCTGTTTTTT. Translated, it gives CASSTAANTGELFF.

J is TRBJ1-5 and V is TRBV27; 8 bases line up with TRBD1. The CDR3 has 17 amino acids. The trim removed 5 bases at V and 3 bases at J, leaving 12 bases unmatched. The germline V gene encodes CDR1 MNHEY and CDR2 SMNVEV (reference sequence). CDR3 in amino acids: CASSAGQGYGNNQPQHF. The CDR3 DNA follows: TGTGCCAGCAGTGCCGGACAGGGTTACGGGAACAATCAGCCCCAGCATTTT.

This rearrangement joins TRBV6-5 to TRBJ2-7; D ambiguous. Looked up from germline, CDR1 is MNHEY and CDR2 is SVGAGI. The CDR3 loop spans 14 amino acids. V lost 6 bases to trimming and J lost 6 bases, with 18 bases between them. The CDR3 is CASRSRATGSEQYF. As DNA, the CDR3 is TGTGCCAGCAGGTCCCGGGCCACGGGTTCCGAGCAGTACTTC.

The chain is built from TRBV11-3 and TRBJ2-5; D might be TRBD1 (6 bases). Germline V gene data show CDR1 as SGHNT and CDR2 as YENEEA. The CDR3 is made up of 13 amino acids. Between the trimmed V and J ends, which lost 4 bases and 7 bases, there was a span of 13 bases. For the CDR3, the DNA is TGTGCCAGCAGCTGGCCAGGGGTGGGGACCCAGTACTTC. Its protein is CASSWPGVGTQYF. Supplemented by reference TRBV11-3 and TRBJ2-5, the full variable domain reads EAGVVQSPRYKIIEKKQPVAFWCNPISGHNTLYWYLQNLGQGPELLIRYENEEAVDDSQLPKDRFSAERLKGVDSTLKIQPAELGDSAVYLCASSWPGVGTQYFGPGTRLLVL.

There are a few counts of this clone. For the CDR3, the DNA is TGTGCCAGCAGCACGCCTTCCCGGGACAATCCTAATGAAAAACTGTTTTTT. It translates to CASSTPSRDNPNEKLFF. The gene calls are TRBV21-1 and TRBJ1-4; no DNA check was done on the table's D call, TRBD1. TRBV21-1 is reported as a pseudogene. This CDR3 spans 17 amino acids.

This sequence joins TRBV27 and TRBJ1-6, with 8 nucleotides matching TRBD1. The V gene's germline CDR1 is MNHEY and CDR2 SMNVEV (reference sequence). Trimming at V came to 6 bases and at J to 7 bases, leaving 5 bases not matched to a gene. This CDR3 is 14 amino acids long. CDR3 bases: TGTGCCAGCAGAGACAGGGGACGCAATTCACCCCTCCACTTT. As protein: CASRDRGRNSPLHF.

The chain is built from TRBV19 and TRBJ2-1; TRBD2 matches 11 bases. This CDR3 is built from 16 residues. The J segment lost 3 bases and the V segment lost 5 bases, leaving 6 bases of the junction unmatched. The germline V gene encodes CDR1 LNHDA and CDR2 SQIVND (reference sequence). This CDR3 is CASSPRLAGIYNEQFF. The CDR3 DNA reads as TGTGCCAGTAGTCCGAGACTAGCGGGAATCTACAATGAGCAGTTCTTC.

The chain is built from TRBV28 and TRBJ1-4; D uncertain. Germline lookup yields CDR1 MDHEN and CDR2 SYDVKM. The CDR3 covers 16 residues. Trimming left V 3 bases short and J 5 bases short, with 16 bases between. CDR3 DNA sequence: TGTGCCAGCAGTTTGTTCAACAGTCGGGGAAATGAAAAACTGTTTTTT. This codes for CASSLFNSRGNEKLFF.

This sequence joins TRBV9 and TRBJ2-5; D possibly corresponds to TRBD1 (5 bases). The ends were cut back, 0 bases at V and 5 bases at J, with 11 bases in the middle. The CDR3 spans 14 residues. Germline CDR1 is SGDLS and CDR2 is YYNGEE. CDR3 amino acids: CASSVGQGLETQYF. In DNA, the CDR3 is TGTGCCAGCAGCGTAGGTCAGGGTCTTGAGACCCAGTACTTC.

This chain connects TRBV10-3 to TRBJ2-7; 11 bases are shared with TRBD1. Germline V gives CDR1 ENHRY, CDR2 SYGVKD. V lost 3 bases to trimming and J lost 7 bases; unmatched junction nucleotides: 8. The CDR3 is 15 amino acids. As DNA, the CDR3 is TGTGCCATCAGTGACTTCCCCGGGACAGGGGGAGAGCAGTACTTC. Its protein is CAISDFPGTGGEQYF.

The chain is built from TRBV18 and TRBJ1-4, with a weak D call TRBD1 (5 bases). Deletions cut 3 bases from V and 1 base from J, with 15 bases between. The germline V gene has CDR1 KGHSH and CDR2 LQKENI. The CDR3 is 17 residues long. The CDR3 protein is CASSPSAGGGTNEKLFF. The CDR3 DNA is TGTGCCAGCTCACCCAGCGCCGGGGGGGGAACTAATGAAAAACTGTTTTTT.

This chain connects TRBV5-6 to TRBJ2-7; tentative D call: TRBD2 (6 bases). CDR3 length equals 16 residues. CDR1 and CDR2 (germline): SGHDT, YYEEEE. V lost 5 bases, J lost 4 bases, and 22 bases lay in between. The CDR3 loop is CASSHKGRRAAYEQYF. In DNA form, the CDR3 reads TGTGCCAGCAGTCACAAGGGCAGGAGGGCCGCATACGAGCAGTACTTC. The whole variable domain, remainder taken from reference TRBV5-6 and TRBJ2-7, is DAGVTQSPTHLIKTRGQQVTLRCSPKSGHDTVSWYQQALGQGPQFIFQYYEEEERQRGNFPDRFSGHQFPNYSSELNVNALLLGDSALYLCASSHKGRRAAYEQYFGPGTRLTVT.

The chain is built from TRBV28 and TRBJ1-3; TRBD1 matches at 7 bases. Germline CDR1 is MDHEN and CDR2 is SYDVKM. The CDR3 has 13 residues. V dropped 7 bases and J dropped 3; count of bases not matched to a gene: 3. The chain's CDR3 is CASIGTVGNTIYF. CDR3 DNA sequence: TGTGCCAGCATAGGGACAGTTGGAAACACCATATATTTT. The full variable domain, in which reference TRBV28 and TRBJ1-3 provide the parts outside the CDR3, is DVKVTQSSRYLVKRTGEKVFLECVQDMDHENMFWYRQDPGLGLRLIYFSYDVKMKEKGDIPEGYSVSREKKERFSLILESASTNQTSMYLCASIGTVGNTIYFGEGSWLTVV.

This rearrangement joins TRBV13 to TRBJ2-7; D perhaps matches TRBD2 (5 bases). There are 13 residues in the CDR3. Germline CDR1 is PRHDT and CDR2 is FYEKMQ (reference sequence). Trimming cost V 5 bases and J 3 bases, with 11 bases left between them. CDR3 nucleotides: TGTGCCAGCAGCCCGGGGAACCTCTACGAGCAGTACTTC. Its protein product is CASSPGNLYEQYF.